The clone carrying this T cell receptor (beta chain) has more than one count but fewer than ten. Antigen specificity is unknown. A much larger clone is a single base away; this may be a read error. The data were obtained in a study of post-analysis software for immune sequencing data. Study results and limitations: Five or six TRBV segments, TRBV5-6, TRBV5-1 and TRBV20-1 among them, were found more frequent in patients than controls.

Germline values: CDR1 SGHRS, CDR2 YFSETQ. V was cut by 4 bases and J by 5 bases, with 18 bases left in between. The CDR3 has 15 amino acids. Incorporated into the TCR beta cDNA libraries were unique molecular identifiers, which served to reduce PCR and sequencing biases. TCRdb processed the PCR reads anew with MiXCR; each CDR3 protein has one entry. The sample has approximately 250,000 distinct CDR3 sequences, 36% seen once. The sample taken for sequencing was blood. The rearrangement joins TRBV5-1 to TRBJ2-5, with a tentative D call TRBD2 (6 bases). The source is a girl aged 10 to 17 with multiple sclerosis. CDR3 amino acids: CASSPQTRNWETQYF. The DNA for the CDR3 is TGCGCCAGCAGCCCCCAGACTAGGAACTGGGAGACCCAGTACTTC.